This T cell receptor (beta chain) was sequenced during a study of T-cell memory formation after mild COVID-19. Study findings and constraints: From day 15 to 85, contracting clones were balanced between CD4 and CD8, whereas later expanders leaned toward CD4+.

TCRdb independently ran MiXCR on the 5' RACE reads; one entry per CDR3 protein. The table has 150,000 to 200,000 distinct CDR3 sequences, around 15% seen once; the top ten hold about 2.1%. The V and J ends lost 7 bases and 0 bases respectively, with 12 bases between them. There are 15 residues in the CDR3. The germline V gene has CDR1 MNHNY and CDR2 SVGAGI (reference sequence). In this sample, this clonotype turned up a few times. What it recognizes is unknown. The sample comprised PBMCs or a T cell subset sorted from them (not recorded which). This receptor was taken from an adult woman who had mild COVID-19 (a few samples of this study predate the infection). Cell type and time point are not known. This chain connects TRBV6-6 to TRBJ2-2; D is possibly TRBD1 or TRBD2 (5 bases each). DNA of the CDR3: TGTGCCAGCAACCCCGGGACCGCGAACACCGGGGAGCTGTTTTTT. Residues: CASNPGTANTGELFF.